The 31 T cell receptor beta chains reported below all come from one sample, sequenced in a study of T cells after yellow fever vaccination. MiXCR, applied by TCRdb to the 5' RACE reads, yields one record per CDR3 protein. The sample has a few hundred thousand distinct CDR3 sequences; around 17% are singletons. Sequences were derived from PBMCs, sampled about 5 days after the first yellow fever vaccination. The receptors were gathered from a man aged 18-30 years who received the YFV17D yellow fever vaccine.

Ten or more counts support this clonotype. The genes are TRBV12-3 or TRBV12-4 and TRBJ2-7; D tentatively reads TRBD1 or TRBD2 (5 bases each). This CDR3 spans 14 amino acids. V was trimmed by 6 bases and J by 1 base, leaving 13 bases between them. The CDR3 is CASSRGLTSYEQYV. The DNA for the CDR3 is TGTGCCAGCAGCCGGGGCCTCACATCCTACGAGCAGTACGTC.

There are many counts of this clonotype. This chain joins TRBV6-2 or TRBV6-3 and TRBJ2-7; D is uncertain. V lost 2 bases and J 1 base, leaving 12 bases between the germline ends. CDR1 is MNHEY, CDR2 SVGEGT, per germline. CDR3 length equals 15 residues. The CDR3, as DNA: TGTGCCAGCAGTTACCTTGGACCGATTTCCTACGAGCAGTACTTC. It translates to CASSYLGPISYEQYF.

CDR3 in amino acids: CASSSNKLSQGYEQYV. Here the CDR3 DNA reads TGTGCCAGCAGCTCCAATAAGCTCTCCCAGGGGTACGAGCAGTACGTC. The chain carries TRBV7-6 and TRBJ2-7; D may be TRBD1 (6 bases). From germline, CDR1 is SGHVS and CDR2 FNYEAQ. V was trimmed by 4 bases and J by 4 bases, leaving 20 bases between them. The CDR3 loop spans 16 amino acids.

This clonotype was seen only a few times. V usage is TRBV3-1 and J usage is TRBJ2-1; 13 bases map to TRBD2. V shed 4 bases, J shed 4 bases, and the junction held 7 bases outside the gene matches. CDR3 size: 17 residues. Per germline, CDR1 LGHDT and CDR2 YNNKEL (reference sequence). The CDR3 DNA reads as TGTGCCAGCAGCCCTACTAGCGGGGGGGCTCGGTACAATGAGCAGTTCTTC. The encoded protein is CASSPTSGGARYNEQFF.

This clonotype has a count of ten or more. The chain recombines TRBV6-5 with TRBJ2-1; D remains unclear. The CDR3 consists of 14 residues. CDR1 and CDR2 from the germline V gene are MNHEY and SVGAGI. Trimming shortened V by 4 bases and J by 0 bases, and 7 bases separated the two germline ends. The DNA of the CDR3 is TGTGCCAGCAGTTGGGGAAGCTCCTACAATGAGCAGTTCTTC. Protein product: CASSWGSSYNEQFF.

The chain links TRBV27 to TRBJ2-3; 7 bases fit TRBD2. Trimming took 3 bases from V and 3 from J; bases not matched to a gene: 3. Germline V gene data show CDR1 as MNHEY and CDR2 as SMNVEV (reference sequence). The CDR3 consists of 14 residues. The CDR3 region is CASSFLGGTDTQYF. CDR3 coding DNA: TGTGCCAGCAGTTTCTTGGGGGGGACAGATACGCAGTATTTT.

The rearrangement joins TRBV7-2 to TRBJ1-6; TRBD1 matches 9 bases. The germline CDR1 and CDR2 sequences are SGHTA and FQGNSA. The V segment lost 4 bases and the J segment 8 bases; nucleotides outside the gene matches: 12. The CDR3 sequence is 17 residues long. In DNA, the CDR3 is TGTGCCAGCAGCTCCAGACTCACAGGGGGCCTATATTCACCCCTCCACTTT. Its protein product is CASSSRLTGGLYSPLHF.

The V gene is TRBV6-2 or TRBV6-3, the J gene TRBJ2-1; TRBD1 might be the D (5 bases). V lost 5 bases, J lost 0 bases, and 17 bases lay in between. CDR3 length: 17 amino acids. The germline V gene has CDR1 MNHEY and CDR2 SVGEGT. As DNA, the CDR3 is TGTGCCAGCAGTCAACCCACAGGACCAAGCTCCTACAATGAGCAGTTCTTC. It encodes CASSQPTGPSSYNEQFF.

The chain carries TRBV10-3 and TRBJ2-3; 10 bases align to TRBD1. The CDR3 is 17 residues long. Germline trimming cut 4 bases from V and 1 base from J; bases unmatched to any gene: 8. Germline CDR1 reads ENHRY; CDR2 reads SYGVKD. DNA for the CDR3: TGTGCCATCAGTGGAATGGGACAGGGGAGAGGCACAGATACGCAGTATTTT. It yields the protein CAISGMGQGRGTDTQYF.

This clonotype turned up a few times. V gene TRBV2 combines with J gene TRBJ2-2; weak D call: TRBD1 (6 bases). The CDR3 runs 12 residues. Trimming cost V 6 bases and J 6 bases, with 8 bases left between them. Germline CDR1 SNHLY, CDR2 FYNNEI. CDR3: CASRNRAGELFF. The CDR3 coding sequence is TGTGCCAGCAGGAACAGGGCCGGGGAGCTGTTTTTT.

This clonotype has ten or more counts. The chain links TRBV5-6 to TRBJ1-6; D remains unclear. Trimming took off 5 bases at V and 7 bases at J, with 7 bases between the two ends. CDR1 SGHDT and CDR2 YYEEEE come from the germline V gene. The CDR3 sequence is 12 residues long. The CDR3 spells CASSRRNSPLHF. The CDR3 bases are TGTGCCAGCAGTCGACGAAATTCACCCCTCCACTTT. Based on the CDR3 plus reference TRBV5-6 and TRBJ1-6, the full variable domain is DAGVTQSPTHLIKTRGQQVTLRCSPKSGHDTVSWYQQALGQGPQFIFQYYEEEERQRGNFPDRFSGHQFPNYSSELNVNALLLGDSALYLCASSRRNSPLHFGNGTRLTVT.

The chain employs TRBV6-5 and TRBJ2-5; tentative D call: TRBD1 (6 bases). This CDR3 has 12 residues. V shed 7 bases and J shed 5 bases, with 11 bases lying between them. Germline CDR1 and CDR2: MNHEY and SVGAGI. CDR3 loop: CASIGGSETQYF. The CDR3 bases are TGTGCCAGCATTGGGGGCTCGGAGACCCAGTACTTC.

This clonotype has only one observation. This chain links TRBV5-6 with TRBJ2-2; the match to TRBD2 covers 7 bases. The CDR3 spans 14 residues. V was clipped by 9 bases and J by 0 bases; unmatched bases: 5. From germline, CDR1 is SGHDT and CDR2 YYEEEE. The CDR3 DNA is TGTGCCACGGCTCGGGGGGCGAACACCGGGGAGCTGTTTTTT. It is translated as CATARGANTGELFF. Looking up the rest from reference TRBV5-6 and TRBJ2-2 gives the full variable domain: DAGVTQSPTHLIKTRGQQVTLRCSPKSGHDTVSWYQQALGQGPQFIFQYYEEEERQRGNFPDRFSGHQFPNYSSELNVNALLLGDSALYLCATARGANTGELFFGEGSRLTVL.

J is TRBJ2-3 and V is TRBV6-5; 9 positions agree with TRBD2. Germline trimming cut 0 bases from V and 4 bases from J; bases unmatched to any gene: 5. The CDR3 spans 16 residues. Germline V gene lookup returns CDR1 MNHEY and CDR2 SVGAGI. The CDR3 region has the DNA TGTGCCAGCAGTTACTCCCAGCGGGGGGTCTCAGATACGCAGTATTTT. Translating it yields CASSYSQRGVSDTQYF.

This clonotype was counted only a few times. The chain combines TRBV6-1 with TRBJ2-5, with D perhaps TRBD1 or TRBD2 (6 bases each). CDR1 MNHNS and CDR2 SASEGT come from the germline V gene. The CDR3 runs 16 residues. The V end was cut by 6 bases, the J end by 1 base, with 18 bases between. This CDR3 is CASRRLSWGAQETQYF. Here the CDR3 DNA reads TGTGCCAGCAGGCGTTTGTCTTGGGGGGCCCAAGAGACCCAGTACTTC.

In this sample, this clonotype turned up a few times. The chain has TRBV7-2 and TRBJ2-2, with TRBD2 as a possible D gene (5 bases). Trimming took off 4 bases at V and 4 bases at J, with 22 bases between the two ends. The CDR3 runs to 18 residues. CDR1 and CDR2 from the germline V gene are SGHTA and FQGNSA. DNA for the CDR3: TGTGCCAGCAGCTCTAGCCGGGGATCGGTCCCCGGCACCGGGGAGCTGTTTTTT. Translated: CASSSSRGSVPGTGELFF. The full variable domain, completed using reference TRBV7-2 and TRBJ2-2, is GAGVSQSPSNKVTEKGKDVELRCDPISGHTALYWYRQSLGQGLEFLIYFQGNSAPDKSGLPSDRFSAERTGGSVSTLTIQRTQQEDSAVYLCASSSSRGSVPGTGELFFGEGSRLTVL.

The rearrangement uses TRBV20-1 and TRBJ2-5; 10 nucleotides match TRBD1. Trimming at V came to 3 bases and at J to 3 bases, leaving 4 bases not matched to a gene. The length of the CDR3 is 14 residues. CDR1 is DFQATT and CDR2 is SNEGSKA in the germline V gene (reference sequence). For the CDR3, the DNA is TGCAGTGCTAGGTCCGGACAGGGGGAAGAGACCCAGTACTTC. It specifies CSARSGQGEETQYF.

The chain links TRBV4-3 to TRBJ2-3; perhaps D is TRBD1 or TRBD2 (6 bases each). Per germline, CDR1 LGHNA and CDR2 YSLEER. The CDR3 contains 15 residues. V lost 0 bases, J lost 6 bases, and 13 bases lay in between. In DNA form, the CDR3 reads TGCGCCAGCAGCCAAGATTCGGGGGCCACCGATACGCAGTATTTT. Encoded protein: CASSQDSGATDTQYF.

This clonotype was observed a few times. The rearrangement uses TRBV4-2 and TRBJ2-2; 9 positions agree with TRBD2. The CDR3 runs to 17 residues. Germline V lookup: CDR1 LGHNA, CDR2 YNFKEQ. J was trimmed by 3 bases and V by 4 bases; bases with no gene match: 9. The CDR3 here is CASSPSFRGGDTGELFF. The CDR3 DNA is TGTGCCAGCAGCCCCTCGTTTCGCGGGGGGGACACCGGGGAGCTGTTTTTT.

This clonotype turned up a few times. The J gene is TRBJ1-2, the V gene TRBV5-6; possible D gene TRBD1, 5 bases. The germline V gene has CDR1 SGHDT and CDR2 YYEEEE. Trimming cost V 1 base and J 5 bases, with 21 bases left between them. The CDR3 is 17 amino acids. DNA of the CDR3: TGTGCCAGCAGCTTGTGGAGCTCCCGGGGCAGATGGTATGGCTACACCTTC. Protein product: CASSLWSSRGRWYGYTF.

This clonotype showed up just a few times. This rearrangement joins TRBV5-1 to TRBJ2-2, with D unresolved. The CDR3 extends over 12 amino acids. The V end was cut by 5 bases, the J end by 2 bases, with 4 bases between. The germline CDR1 and CDR2 sequences are SGHRS and YFSETQ. The CDR3 nucleotides are TGCGCCAGCAGGGACAACACCGGGGAGCTGTTTTTT. Amino acids: CASRDNTGELFF.

In its sample, this clonotype was seen a few times. V and J are TRBV6-5 and TRBJ1-2; unclear D gene. V was shortened by 2 bases and J by 4 bases, with 5 bases between the two germline ends. CDR1 and CDR2 from the germline V gene are MNHEY and SVGAGI. CDR3 length: 12 residues. The chain's CDR3 is CASSYVGYGYTF. DNA of the CDR3: TGTGCCAGCAGTTACGTTGGCTATGGCTACACCTTC.

This clonotype was seen more than once but under ten times. The rearrangement joins TRBV7-8 to TRBJ1-2; D might be TRBD1 (6 bases). This CDR3 spans 14 amino acids. CDR1 and CDR2 (germline): SGHVS, FQNEAQ. V was pared by 2 bases and J by 5 bases, with 12 bases between. The CDR3 loop is CASSLQGSLYGYTF. The CDR3 nucleotides are TGTGCCAGCAGCTTACAGGGGAGCCTGTATGGCTACACCTTC.

This clonotype was picked up a small number of times. Written as DNA, the CDR3 is TGCAGTGCTCCTCGGACAGGGGGGGGATATGGCTACACCTTC. This translates into CSAPRTGGGYGYTF. The chain carries TRBV20-1 and TRBJ1-2; 10 bases agree with TRBD1. Trimming cost V 5 bases and J 5 bases; bases outside gene matches: 8. Germline V gives CDR1 DFQATT, CDR2 SNEGSKA (reference sequence). This CDR3 is 14 amino acids long.

This chain joins TRBV7-9 and TRBJ2-7; no definite D call. CDR3 length equals 13 residues. V lost 3 bases and J 2 bases, leaving 8 bases between the germline ends. Per germline, CDR1 SEHNR and CDR2 FQNEAQ (reference sequence). The CDR3 protein is CASSLSVAYEQYF. The CDR3 coding sequence is TGTGCCAGCAGCTTGAGCGTGGCCTACGAGCAGTACTTC.

This rearrangement joins TRBV9 to TRBJ1-1; 8 positions match TRBD1. With V trimmed by 3 bases and J by 4 bases, 5 bases remained unmatched. Germline CDR1 reads SGDLS; CDR2 reads YYNGEE. The length of the CDR3 is 14 residues. The CDR3 region has the DNA TGTGCCAGCAGCGCCAGGGACAGGTCCACTGAAGCTTTCTTT. As protein: CASSARDRSTEAFF.

This clonotype was observed at least ten times. V usage is TRBV27 and J usage is TRBJ1-2, with D perhaps matching TRBD1 (6 bases). Trimming stripped 6 bases from V and 3 bases from J, with 17 bases between. Germline V gives CDR1 MNHEY, CDR2 SMNVEV (reference sequence). This CDR3 has 15 residues. DNA of the CDR3: TGTGCCAGCAGCCCGACGGGGGCGGTTCACTATGGCTACACCTTC. Residues: CASSPTGAVHYGYTF.

This chain links TRBV27 with TRBJ2-7, with a weak D call TRBD1 (6 bases). CDR3 size: 13 residues. V was shortened by 5 bases and J by 4 bases, with 12 bases between the two germline ends. Germline CDR1 reads MNHEY; CDR2 reads SMNVEV (reference sequence). DNA for the CDR3: TGTGCCAGCAGTCCCCGGGACAAATACGAGCAGTACGTC. Protein sequence: CASSPRDKYEQYV.

This chain joins TRBV6-1 and TRBJ1-5; D remains ambiguous. The CDR3 consists of 14 residues. V lost 6 bases and J 2 bases, leaving 11 bases between the germline ends. Germline values: CDR1 MNHNS, CDR2 SASEGT. CDR3 sequence (DNA): TGTGCCAGCAGAACGGCCCAGGGCAATCAGCCCCAGCATTTT. This sequence encodes CASRTAQGNQPQHF.

The chain employs TRBV11-3 and TRBJ2-3; TRBD2 matches at 13 bases. Germline V gene sequence: CDR1 SGHNT, CDR2 YENEEA. The CDR3 sequence is 16 residues long. After removal of 3 bases from V and 2 bases from J, the junction contained 2 bases not matched to a gene. The chain's CDR3 is CASSFGTSGATDTQYF. The DNA of the CDR3 is TGTGCCAGCAGCTTTGGGACTAGCGGGGCCACAGATACGCAGTATTTT.

This clonotype has a count of ten or more. CDR3 sequence reads: CASSPQTGTGNTIYF. In DNA form, the CDR3 reads TGTGCCAGCAGCCCACAAACGGGTACTGGAAACACCATATATTTT. The chain recombines TRBV7-2 with TRBJ1-3; D is unresolved. Between the trimmed V and J ends, which lost 5 bases and 2 bases, there was a span of 13 bases. The CDR3 has 15 residues. Germline V gene sequence: CDR1 SGHTA, CDR2 FQGNSA.